This is a list of T cell receptor beta chains from one sample in a study of blood T cell repertoires in COVID-19. Only in-frame clones appear in the TCRdb table, and some are missing; sequencing was by immunoSEQ multiplex PCR. The table has almost 200,000 clones, approximately 87% seen once; the top ten hold 0.65% to 0.95%. Sequencing was done on a sample of peripheral blood. Receptors originate from a woman aged 70-85 years with acute or convalescent COVID-19. Each CDR3 is given with its conserved first and last residue. D genes are given only for firm matches. Rows may omit the clone size; those that give it use once, few, many or a size class.

V gene: TRBV2
J gene: TRBJ2-1
D gene: NA
clone size: NA
CDR3 DNA: TGTGCCAGCAGGGAAACCGGGACCTACAATGAGCAGTTCTTC
CDR3 protein: CASRETGTYNEQFF

V gene: TRBV5-1
J gene: TRBJ2-6
D gene: NA
clone size: once
CDR3 DNA: TGCGCCAGCAGCTTGCCGAGCTCTGGGGCCAACGTCCTGACTTTC
CDR3 protein: CASSLPSSGANVLTF

V gene: TRBV19
J gene: TRBJ1-2
D gene: TRBD1
clone size: few
CDR3 DNA: TGTGCCAGTAGGGGGACAGACCAACTCTATGGCTACACCTTC
CDR3 protein: CASRGTDQLYGYTF

V gene: TRBV12-3/TRBV12-4
J gene: TRBJ1-6
D gene: NA
clone size: NA
CDR3 DNA: TGTGCCAGCCGGACAGTAATTAATTCACCCCTCCACTTT
CDR3 protein: CASRTVINSPLHF

V gene: TRBV7-6
J gene: TRBJ2-1
D gene: NA
clone size: NA
CDR3 DNA: TGTGCCAGCAGCTTAGGGCCGAACAATGAGCAGTTCTTC
CDR3 protein: CASSLGPNNEQFF

V gene: TRBV9
J gene: TRBJ2-3
D gene: NA
clone size: NA
CDR3 DNA: TGTGCCAGCAGCGTAGCCCAGCCGGGGGATACGCAGTATTTT
CDR3 protein: CASSVAQPGDTQYF

V gene: TRBV28
J gene: TRBJ1-1
D gene: TRBD1
clone size: NA
CDR3 DNA: TGTGCCAGCAGTTTTACCACAGGGGGGAATGATGAAGCTTTCTTT
CDR3 protein: CASSFTTGGNDEAFF

V gene: TRBV7-2
J gene: TRBJ2-7
D gene: TRBD2
clone size: NA
CDR3 DNA: TGTGCCAGCAGCCTCATGGGAGGGTTTGGGGACTACGAGCAGTACTTC
CDR3 protein: CASSLMGGFGDYEQYF

V gene: TRBV5-1
J gene: TRBJ2-5
D gene: NA
clone size: NA
CDR3 DNA: TGCGCCAGCAGGTATGAGTTTTACCAAGAGACCCAGTACTTC
CDR3 protein: CASRYEFYQETQYF

V gene: TRBV18
J gene: TRBJ1-1
D gene: NA
clone size: NA
CDR3 DNA: TGTGCCAGCTCATTCCGGACAGATCTGAACACTGAAGCTTTCTTT
CDR3 protein: CASSFRTDLNTEAFF

V gene: TRBV6-5
J gene: TRBJ1-1
D gene: NA
clone size: NA
CDR3 DNA: TGTGCCAGCAGCTCGACAGGAACTGAAGCTTTCTTT
CDR3 protein: CASSSTGTEAFF

V gene: TRBV5-1
J gene: TRBJ2-1
D gene: NA
clone size: NA
CDR3 DNA: TGCGCCAGCAGCTTGGGAGTGCGGGGGCAAAGCAATGAGCAGTTCTTC
CDR3 protein: CASSLGVRGQSNEQFF

V gene: TRBV5-6
J gene: TRBJ2-2
D gene: TRBD2
clone size: NA
CDR3 DNA: TGTGCCAGCAGCGCGTTTCGGAGCGGGGGCAACACCGGGGAGCTGTTTTTT
CDR3 protein: CASSAFRSGGNTGELFF

V gene: TRBV2
J gene: TRBJ1-5
D gene: TRBD1
clone size: NA
CDR3 DNA: TGTGCCAGCAGTGAAGCGCGGGGCAGGGGGGAGCCCCAGCATTTT
CDR3 protein: CASSEARGRGEPQHF

V gene: TRBV29-1
J gene: TRBJ2-3
D gene: NA
clone size: NA
CDR3 DNA: TGCAGCGTTGAGAAGGGGGTTAGCACAGATACGCAGTATTTT
CDR3 protein: CSVEKGVSTDTQYF

V gene: TRBV3-1/TRBV3-2
J gene: TRBJ1-4
D gene: TRBD1
clone size: NA
CDR3 DNA: TGTGCCAGCAGCCAAGGACGGGACAGGGGAAAGAAACTGTTTTTT
CDR3 protein: CASSQGRDRGKKLFF

V gene: TRBV29-1
J gene: TRBJ1-2
D gene: NA
clone size: NA
CDR3 DNA: TGCAGCGTTGGTCATACCGGTAACTATGGCTACACCTTC
CDR3 protein: CSVGHTGNYGYTF

V gene: TRBV5-6
J gene: TRBJ2-1
D gene: TRBD2
clone size: NA
CDR3 DNA: TGTGCCAGCAGCTTGCAGCTAGCGGGTTACAATGAGCAGTTCTTC
CDR3 protein: CASSLQLAGYNEQFF

V gene: TRBV2
J gene: TRBJ2-2
D gene: NA
clone size: NA
CDR3 DNA: TGTGCCAGCAGTGGGCAGGTTAACACCGGGGAGCTGTTTTTT
CDR3 protein: CASSGQVNTGELFF

V gene: TRBV10-2
J gene: TRBJ1-6
D gene: TRBD1
clone size: NA
CDR3 DNA: TGCGCCAGCAGTATAGGGGGCGCAGGTAATTCACCCCTCCACTTT
CDR3 protein: CASSIGGAGNSPLHF

V gene: TRBV20-1
J gene: TRBJ2-3
D gene: NA
clone size: NA
CDR3 DNA: TGCAGTGCTAGAAATCAGGATACGCAGTATTTT
CDR3 protein: CSARNQDTQYF

V gene: TRBV19
J gene: TRBJ1-2
D gene: TRBD1
clone size: NA
CDR3 DNA: TGTGCCAGTAGTACCTACAGGGGGAGAAACTATGGCTACACCTTC
CDR3 protein: CASSTYRGRNYGYTF

V gene: TRBV6-4
J gene: TRBJ1-6
D gene: TRBD1
clone size: NA
CDR3 DNA: TGTGCCAGCAGTGACTCGACAGGGGGCAATTCACCCCTCCACTTT
CDR3 protein: CASSDSTGGNSPLHF

V gene: TRBV11-2
J gene: TRBJ2-4
D gene: NA
clone size: NA
CDR3 DNA: TGTGCCAGCACTCCAAGTCGGGGTTTAGCCAAAAACATTCAGTACTTC
CDR3 protein: CASTPSRGLAKNIQYF

V gene: TRBV5-1
J gene: TRBJ2-2
D gene: TRBD1
clone size: NA
CDR3 DNA: TGCGCCAGCAGTTTGGGACAGGGGGACACCGGGGAGCTGTTTTTT
CDR3 protein: CASSLGQGDTGELFF

V gene: TRBV6-2/TRBV6-3
J gene: TRBJ1-1
D gene: NA
clone size: NA
CDR3 DNA: TGTGCCAGCAGTTCCGGAGTATTTGAAGCTTTCTTT
CDR3 protein: CASSSGVFEAFF

V gene: TRBV29-1
J gene: TRBJ2-1
D gene: TRBD2
clone size: few
CDR3 DNA: TGCAGCGTTGAAGGGGGGAGGGCCAAAAATGAGCAGTTCTTC
CDR3 protein: CSVEGGRAKNEQFF

V gene: TRBV12-5
J gene: TRBJ2-7
D gene: TRBD2
clone size: NA
CDR3 DNA: TGTGCTAGTGGAGCCGGGACTAGCGGGCCCTACGAGCAGTACTTC
CDR3 protein: CASGAGTSGPYEQYF

V gene: TRBV24-1
J gene: TRBJ1-5
D gene: NA
clone size: NA
CDR3 DNA: TGTGCCACCAGTGATACTGATCAGCCCCAGCATTTT
CDR3 protein: CATSDTDQPQHF